This TCR beta chain is drawn from a study of blood T cell repertoires in COVID-19. Across the study: PBMCs, B-cell-depleted T cells, or T cells provided the cDNA or gDNA that made up the material.

Two negative PCRs, clearance, or symptom resolution were required of recovered Cohort 3 donors. The CDR3 has 11 amino acids. Germline values: CDR1 MDHEN, CDR2 SYDVKM. Trimming stripped 6 bases from V and 8 bases from J, with 10 bases between. This table comes from immunoSEQ multiplex PCR, and its TCRdb copy is limited to in-frame clones, with some not included. The table has a few hundred thousand clones, approximately 90% seen once. The V and J genes are TRBV28 and TRBJ1-1; D gene unclear. Sequencing used PBMCs or T cells enriched from blood (not recorded which). The TCR sequence derives from a woman aged 45-60 years who had recovered from COVID-19. CDR3 region: CASRLVQEAFF. The CDR3 DNA reads TGTGCCAGCAGACTCGTACAGGAAGCTTTCTTT. The full variable domain, its missing parts supplied by reference TRBV28 and TRBJ1-1, is DVKVTQSSRYLVKRTGEKVFLECVQDMDHENMFWYRQDPGLGLRLIYFSYDVKMKEKGDIPEGYSVSREKKERFSLILESASTNQTSMYLCASRLVQEAFFGQGTRLTVV.